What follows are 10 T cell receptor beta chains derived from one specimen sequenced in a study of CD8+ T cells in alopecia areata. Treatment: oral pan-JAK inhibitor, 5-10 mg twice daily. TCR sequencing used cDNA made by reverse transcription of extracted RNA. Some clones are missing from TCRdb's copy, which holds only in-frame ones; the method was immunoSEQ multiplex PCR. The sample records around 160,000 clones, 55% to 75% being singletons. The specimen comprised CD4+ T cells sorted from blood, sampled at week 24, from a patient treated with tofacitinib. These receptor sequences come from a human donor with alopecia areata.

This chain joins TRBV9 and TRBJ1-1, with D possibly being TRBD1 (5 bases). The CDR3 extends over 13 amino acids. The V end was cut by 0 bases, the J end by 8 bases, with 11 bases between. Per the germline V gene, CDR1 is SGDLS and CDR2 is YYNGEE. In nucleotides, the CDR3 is TGTGCCAGCAGCGTAGAGCTGGGACCCGAAGCTTTCTTT. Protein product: CASSVELGPEAFF.

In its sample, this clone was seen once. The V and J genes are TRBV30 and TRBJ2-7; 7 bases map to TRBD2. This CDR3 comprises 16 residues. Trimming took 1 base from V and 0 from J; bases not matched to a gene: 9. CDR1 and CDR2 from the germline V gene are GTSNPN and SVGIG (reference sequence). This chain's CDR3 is CAWSGLGRVNSYEQYF. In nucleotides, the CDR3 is TGTGCCTGGAGTGGGTTGGGGAGGGTAAACTCCTACGAGCAGTACTTC.

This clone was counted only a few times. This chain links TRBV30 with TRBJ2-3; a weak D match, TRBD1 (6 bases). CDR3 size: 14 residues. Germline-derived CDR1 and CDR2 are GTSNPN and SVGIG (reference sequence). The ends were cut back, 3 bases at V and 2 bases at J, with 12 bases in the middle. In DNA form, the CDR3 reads TGTGCCTGGAGAGAGGGACACAACACAGATACGCAGTATTTT. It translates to CAWREGHNTDTQYF.

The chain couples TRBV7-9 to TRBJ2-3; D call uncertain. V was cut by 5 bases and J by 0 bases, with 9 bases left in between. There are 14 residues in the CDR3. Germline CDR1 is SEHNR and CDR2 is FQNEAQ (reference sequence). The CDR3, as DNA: TGTGCCAGCAGCGCCCCAAGGAGCACAGATACGCAGTATTTT. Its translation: CASSAPRSTDTQYF. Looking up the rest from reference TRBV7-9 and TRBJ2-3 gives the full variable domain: DTGVSQNPRHKITKRGQNVTFRCDPISEHNRLYWYRQTLGQGPEFLTYFQNEAQLEKSRLLSDRFSAERPKGSFSTLEIQRTEQGDSAMYLCASSAPRSTDTQYFGPGTRLTVL.

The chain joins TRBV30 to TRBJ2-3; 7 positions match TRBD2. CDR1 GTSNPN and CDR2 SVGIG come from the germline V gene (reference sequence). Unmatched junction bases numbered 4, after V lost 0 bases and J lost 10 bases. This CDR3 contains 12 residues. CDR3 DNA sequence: TGTGCCTGGAGTGTACGACGGGAGGCGCAGTATTTT. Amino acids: CAWSVRREAQYF.

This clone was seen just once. In nucleotides, the CDR3 is TGCAGCGTTGAGGGGCAGCGGAGGACTGAAGCTTTCTTT. Translating it yields CSVEGQRRTEAFF. The chain uses TRBV29-1 and TRBJ1-1; the D gene is possibly TRBD1 (5 bases). This CDR3 region has 13 residues. Germline assignment: CDR1 SQVTM and CDR2 ANQGSEA. V shed 3 bases and J shed 5 bases, with 13 bases lying between them.

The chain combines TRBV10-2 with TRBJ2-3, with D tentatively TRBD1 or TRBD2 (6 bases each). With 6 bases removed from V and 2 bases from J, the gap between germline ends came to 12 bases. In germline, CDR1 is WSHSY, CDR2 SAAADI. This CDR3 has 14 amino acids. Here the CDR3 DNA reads TGCGCCAGCAGGAGGGGGACTGACACAGATACGCAGTATTTT. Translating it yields CASRRGTDTDTQYF.

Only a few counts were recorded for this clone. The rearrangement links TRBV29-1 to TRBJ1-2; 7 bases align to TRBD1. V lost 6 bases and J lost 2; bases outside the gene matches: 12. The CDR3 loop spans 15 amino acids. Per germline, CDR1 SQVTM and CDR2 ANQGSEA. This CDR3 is CSVPSSGQLNYGYTF. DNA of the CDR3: TGCAGCGTCCCCTCATCGGGACAGCTGAACTATGGCTACACCTTC.

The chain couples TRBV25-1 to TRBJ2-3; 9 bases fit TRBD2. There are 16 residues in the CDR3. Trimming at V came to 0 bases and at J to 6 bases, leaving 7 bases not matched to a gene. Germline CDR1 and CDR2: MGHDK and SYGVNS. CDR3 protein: CASSEYRAGGPDTQYF. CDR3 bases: TGTGCCAGCAGTGAATATAGGGCGGGGGGGCCGGATACGCAGTATTTT.

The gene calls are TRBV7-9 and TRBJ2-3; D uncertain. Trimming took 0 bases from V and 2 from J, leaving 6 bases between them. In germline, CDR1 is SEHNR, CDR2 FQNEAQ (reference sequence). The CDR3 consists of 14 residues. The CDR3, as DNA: TGTGCCAGCAGCTTAGCGGGCAACACAGATACGCAGTATTTT. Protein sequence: CASSLAGNTDTQYF.